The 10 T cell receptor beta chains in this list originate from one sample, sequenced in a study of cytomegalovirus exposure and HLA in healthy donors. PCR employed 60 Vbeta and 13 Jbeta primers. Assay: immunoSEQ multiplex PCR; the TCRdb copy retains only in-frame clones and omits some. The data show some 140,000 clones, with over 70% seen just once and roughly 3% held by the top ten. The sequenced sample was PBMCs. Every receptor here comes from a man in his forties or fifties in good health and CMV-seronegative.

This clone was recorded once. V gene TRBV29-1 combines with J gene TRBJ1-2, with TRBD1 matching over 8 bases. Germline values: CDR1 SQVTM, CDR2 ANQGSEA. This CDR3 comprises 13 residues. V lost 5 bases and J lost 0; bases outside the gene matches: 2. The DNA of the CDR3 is TGCAGCGTTACAGGGGGATCTAACTATGGCTACACCTTC. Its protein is CSVTGGSNYGYTF.

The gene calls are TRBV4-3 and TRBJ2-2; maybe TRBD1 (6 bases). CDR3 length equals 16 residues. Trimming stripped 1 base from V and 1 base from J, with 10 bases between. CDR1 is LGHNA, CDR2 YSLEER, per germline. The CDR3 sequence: CASSQGPTGNTGELFF. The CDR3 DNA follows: TGCGCCAGCAGCCAAGGGCCGACAGGGAACACCGGGGAGCTGTTTTTT.

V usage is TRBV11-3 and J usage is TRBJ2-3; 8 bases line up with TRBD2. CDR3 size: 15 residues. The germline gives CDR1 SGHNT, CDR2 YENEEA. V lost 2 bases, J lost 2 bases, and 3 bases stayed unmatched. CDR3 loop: CASSLRRGATDTQYF. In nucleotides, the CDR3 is TGTGCCAGCAGCTTACGGCGGGGGGCCACAGATACGCAGTATTTT.

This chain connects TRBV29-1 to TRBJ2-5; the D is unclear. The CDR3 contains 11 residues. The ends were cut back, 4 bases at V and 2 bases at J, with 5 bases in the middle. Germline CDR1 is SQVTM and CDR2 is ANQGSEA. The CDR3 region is CSVAQQETQYF. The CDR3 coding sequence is TGCAGCGTTGCACAGCAAGAGACCCAGTACTTC.

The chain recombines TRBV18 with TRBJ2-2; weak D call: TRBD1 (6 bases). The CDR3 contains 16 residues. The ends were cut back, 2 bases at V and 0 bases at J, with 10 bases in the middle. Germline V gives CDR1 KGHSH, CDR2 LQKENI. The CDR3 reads CASSPFKGANTGELFF. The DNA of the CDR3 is TGTGCCAGCTCACCATTTAAGGGGGCGAACACCGGGGAGCTGTTTTTT.

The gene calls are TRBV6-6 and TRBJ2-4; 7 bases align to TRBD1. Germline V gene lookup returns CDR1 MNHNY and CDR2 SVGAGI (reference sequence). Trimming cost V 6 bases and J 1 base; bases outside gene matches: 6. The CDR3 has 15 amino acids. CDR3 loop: CASRPLTGAKNIQYF. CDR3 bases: TGTGCCAGCAGACCGCTGACAGGGGCCAAAAACATTCAGTACTTC.

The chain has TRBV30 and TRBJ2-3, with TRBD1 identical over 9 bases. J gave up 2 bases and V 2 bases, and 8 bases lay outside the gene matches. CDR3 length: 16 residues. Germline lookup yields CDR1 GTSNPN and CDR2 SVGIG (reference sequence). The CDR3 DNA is TGTGCCTGGAGTTATGGACAGGGGCGCAACACAGATACGCAGTATTTT. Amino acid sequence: CAWSYGQGRNTDTQYF.

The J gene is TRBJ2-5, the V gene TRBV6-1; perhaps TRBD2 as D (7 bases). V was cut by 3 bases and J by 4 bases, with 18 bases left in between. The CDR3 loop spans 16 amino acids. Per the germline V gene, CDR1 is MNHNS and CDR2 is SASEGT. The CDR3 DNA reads TGTGCCAGCAGTGACGCGTCGGGGGGCCGCGGAGAGACCCAGTACTTC. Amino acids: CASSDASGGRGETQYF.

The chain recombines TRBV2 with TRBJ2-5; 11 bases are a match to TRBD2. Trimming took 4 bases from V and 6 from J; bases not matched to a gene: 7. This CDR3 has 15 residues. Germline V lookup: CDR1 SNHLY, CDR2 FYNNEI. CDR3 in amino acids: CASSGTTSGSKTQYF. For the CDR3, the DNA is TGTGCCAGCAGTGGTACTACTAGCGGGAGTAAGACCCAGTACTTC.

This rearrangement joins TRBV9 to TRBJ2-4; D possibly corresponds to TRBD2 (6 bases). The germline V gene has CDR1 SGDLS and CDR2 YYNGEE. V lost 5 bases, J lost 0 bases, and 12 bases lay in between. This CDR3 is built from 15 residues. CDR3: CASSPWGEAKNIQYF. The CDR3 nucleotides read TGTGCCAGCAGTCCGTGGGGGGAAGCCAAAAACATTCAGTACTTC.